The next 14 T cell receptor beta chains were all read from a single sample in a study of blood T cell repertoires in COVID-19. Some clones are missing from TCRdb's copy, which holds only in-frame ones; the method was immunoSEQ multiplex PCR. The sample carries roughly 75,000 clones, roughly 83% recorded once. Sequenced sample: peripheral blood. The receptor set was obtained from a man in his 70s with acute or convalescent COVID-19.

This sequence joins TRBV2 and TRBJ1-5, with D possibly matching TRBD1 (6 bases). Per the germline V gene, CDR1 is SNHLY and CDR2 is FYNNEI. Trimming removed 9 bases from V and 4 bases from J, with 13 bases in between. The CDR3 runs 13 residues. The CDR3 nucleotides are TGTGCCAGTGAAAGGACAGAGAATCAGCCCCAGCATTTT. As protein: CASERTENQPQHF.

The chain links TRBV30 to TRBJ1-4; 11 positions agree with TRBD1. Losses at the gene ends were 8 bases for V and 5 bases for J; bases not matched to a gene: 1. This CDR3 comprises 12 residues. Germline CDR1 and CDR2: GTSNPN and SVGIG (reference sequence). CDR3 sequence (DNA): TGTGCCGGGGACAGGGGGAATGAAAAACTGTTTTTT. Its translation is CAGDRGNEKLFF.

The chain recombines TRBV27 with TRBJ1-1; D gene unclear. The germline CDR1 and CDR2 sequences are MNHEY and SMNVEV (reference sequence). Trimming removed 1 base from V and 7 bases from J, with 16 bases in between. The CDR3 contains 15 residues. CDR3 sequence (DNA): TGTGCCAGCAGTTTATTTAGTCTGCAGCTAGGTGAAGCTTTCTTT. Encoded protein: CASSLFSLQLGEAFF.

V is TRBV7-6 and J is TRBJ1-6; D uncertain. The V gene lost 5 bases and the J gene lost 9 bases, with 17 bases spanning the gap. The germline V gene encodes CDR1 SGHVS and CDR2 FNYEAQ. The CDR3 spans 15 residues. CDR3 region: CASSASGRGFSPLHF. Written as DNA, the CDR3 is TGTGCCAGCAGCGCGTCCGGCCGGGGTTTTTCACCCCTCCACTTT.

The chain is built from TRBV11-2 and TRBJ1-3; D unclear. Germline V gene lookup returns CDR1 SGHAT and CDR2 FQNNGV. V was pared by 2 bases and J by 4 bases, with 3 bases between. This CDR3 is 12 amino acids long. This CDR3 is CASSLIGNTIYF. CDR3 sequence (DNA): TGTGCCAGCAGCTTAATAGGAAACACCATATATTTT.

The J gene is TRBJ1-2, the V gene TRBV19, with TRBD1 identical over 8 bases. This CDR3 is 14 amino acids long. After removal of 3 bases from V and 2 bases from J, the junction contained 2 bases not matched to a gene. From germline, CDR1 is LNHDA and CDR2 SQIVND (reference sequence). CDR3 protein: CASSMGTGNYGYTF. The CDR3 DNA sequence: TGTGCCAGTAGTATGGGGACAGGAAACTATGGCTACACCTTC.

The chain couples TRBV5-8 to TRBJ1-1, with D possibly TRBD1 on 5 matching bases. The ends were cut back, 0 bases at V and 4 bases at J, with 13 bases in the middle. In germline, CDR1 is SGHTS, CDR2 YDEGEE. This CDR3 comprises 15 residues. This CDR3 reads CASSLEYRRATEAFF. CDR3 DNA sequence: TGTGCCAGCAGCTTGGAATACCGCAGGGCCACTGAAGCTTTCTTT.

The chain employs TRBV2 and TRBJ1-6; TRBD1 agrees at 8 bases. Germline V gene sequence: CDR1 SNHLY, CDR2 FYNNEI. V dropped 6 bases and J dropped 9; count of bases not matched to a gene: 7. This CDR3 spans 14 amino acids. As DNA, the CDR3 is TGTGCCAGCAGCTATACAGGGGGGGGTTCACCCCTCCACTTT. Translation gives CASSYTGGGSPLHF.

The chain uses TRBV2 and TRBJ2-1; 7 nucleotides align to TRBD2. The CDR3 consists of 16 residues. The J segment lost 6 bases and the V segment lost 6 bases, leaving 14 bases of the junction unmatched. CDR1 and CDR2 (germline): SNHLY, FYNNEI. The CDR3 region is CASSVRSSGIGNEQFF. DNA for the CDR3: TGTGCCAGCAGCGTCCGGTCCAGCGGGATAGGCAATGAGCAGTTCTTC. Combining the CDR3 with reference TRBV2 and TRBJ2-1 gives the whole variable domain EPEVTQTPSHQVTQMGQEVILRCVPISNHLYFYWYRQILGQKVEFLVSFYNNEISEKSEIFDDQFSVERPDGSNFTLKIRSTKLEDSAMYFCASSVRSSGIGNEQFFGPGTRLTVL.

This clone was counted a single time. The rearrangement links TRBV28 to TRBJ2-7, with TRBD1 matching over 7 bases. Unmatched junction bases numbered 11, after V lost 7 bases and J lost 2 bases. This CDR3 is 15 amino acids long. From germline, CDR1 is MDHEN and CDR2 SYDVKM. This CDR3 reads CASNPTGVATYEQYF. DNA for the CDR3: TGTGCCAGCAATCCCACAGGGGTAGCTACCTACGAGCAGTACTTC.

The gene calls are TRBV30 and TRBJ2-7; a possible D gene is TRBD2 (6 bases). The CDR3 totals 14 residues. The germline V gene encodes CDR1 GTSNPN and CDR2 SVGIG (reference sequence). V was pared by 0 bases and J by 6 bases, with 15 bases between. The CDR3 DNA reads TGTGCCTGGAGTGTACGGGGGAGCCAAAGCGAGCAGTACTTC. Amino acid sequence: CAWSVRGSQSEQYF.

This chain uses TRBV11-2 with TRBJ1-1; D possibly corresponds to TRBD1 (5 bases). CDR1 and CDR2 (germline): SGHAT, FQNNGV. Deletions cut 0 bases from V and 3 bases from J, with 5 bases between. The CDR3 sequence is 13 residues long. This CDR3 reads CASSLDRDTEAFF. CDR3 coding DNA: TGTGCCAGCAGCTTAGACAGGGACACTGAAGCTTTCTTT.

The chain recombines TRBV9 with TRBJ1-6; a weak D match, TRBD1 (5 bases). V lost 0 bases, J lost 10 bases, and 11 bases lay in between. The CDR3 sequence is 14 residues long. CDR1 is SGDLS and CDR2 is YYNGEE in the germline V gene. The CDR3 region is CASSVDYRGSPLHF. CDR3 sequence (DNA): TGTGCCAGCAGCGTAGATTACCGGGGGTCACCCCTCCACTTT.

There are a few counts of this clone. The rearrangement uses TRBV3-1 (or the pseudogene TRBV3-2) and TRBJ2-7; D possibly corresponds to TRBD1 (5 bases). From germline, CDR1 is LGHDT and CDR2 YNNKEL (reference sequence). This CDR3 has 12 residues. V was cut by 9 bases and J by 3 bases, with 12 bases left in between. For the CDR3, the DNA is TGTGCCAGTCAGGGTAGGAACTACGAGCAGTACTTC. This translates into CASQGRNYEQYF.